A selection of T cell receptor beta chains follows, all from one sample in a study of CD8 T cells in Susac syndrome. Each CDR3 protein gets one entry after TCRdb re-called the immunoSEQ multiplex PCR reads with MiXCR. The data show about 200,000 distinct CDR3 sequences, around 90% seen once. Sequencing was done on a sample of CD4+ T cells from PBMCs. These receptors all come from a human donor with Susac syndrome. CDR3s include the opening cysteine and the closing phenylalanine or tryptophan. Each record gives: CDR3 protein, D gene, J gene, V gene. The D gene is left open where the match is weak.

CDR3aa: CASSLSRDRAYSANYGYTF
d_gene: TRBD1
j_gene: TRBJ1-2
v_gene: TRBV7-6

CDR3aa: CASEDPSGHYEQYF
d_gene: TRBD2
j_gene: TRBJ2-7
v_gene: TRBV28

CDR3aa: CASTDKLSYEQYF
d_gene: .
j_gene: TRBJ2-7
v_gene: TRBV5-1

CDR3aa: CASSFGWRSSRTSGRASDTQYF
d_gene: TRBD2
j_gene: TRBJ2-3
v_gene: TRBV12-3/TRBV12-4

CDR3aa: CASSLPGARETQYF
d_gene: .
j_gene: TRBJ2-5
v_gene: TRBV5-1

CDR3aa: CASSPSRGALRPEQFF
d_gene: .
j_gene: TRBJ2-1
v_gene: TRBV12-3/TRBV12-4

CDR3aa: CASSYLTGASSYEQYF
d_gene: .
j_gene: TRBJ2-7
v_gene: TRBV28

CDR3aa: CASSQDSSGMSYEQYF
d_gene: .
j_gene: TRBJ2-7
v_gene: TRBV4-1

CDR3aa: CASSLAKYGYTF
d_gene: .
j_gene: TRBJ1-2
v_gene: TRBV5-6

CDR3aa: CASSVGGIGSGEQFF
d_gene: .
j_gene: TRBJ2-1
v_gene: TRBV9

CDR3aa: CASSFTGGPQYF
d_gene: TRBD1
j_gene: TRBJ2-3
v_gene: TRBV7-6

CDR3aa: CSARDPDSQPDGYTF
d_gene: .
j_gene: TRBJ1-2
v_gene: TRBV20-1

CDR3aa: CASSSQPDTEAFF
d_gene: .
j_gene: TRBJ1-1
v_gene: TRBV7-6

CDR3aa: CASSNLAATDTDTQYF
d_gene: .
j_gene: TRBJ2-3
v_gene: TRBV9

CDR3aa: CASSYLGINEKLFF
d_gene: .
j_gene: TRBJ1-4
v_gene: TRBV19

CDR3aa: CASSLMAGGAYEQYF
d_gene: TRBD2
j_gene: TRBJ2-7
v_gene: TRBV11-3

CDR3aa: CASRDASNQPQHF
d_gene: .
j_gene: TRBJ1-5
v_gene: TRBV18

CDR3aa: CASSVGARIDNEQFF
d_gene: .
j_gene: TRBJ2-1
v_gene: TRBV5-1

CDR3aa: CASSPSPTLASRGNEQFF
d_gene: .
j_gene: TRBJ2-1
v_gene: TRBV3-1

CDR3aa: CASSFPDRGPEQYF
d_gene: TRBD1
j_gene: TRBJ2-7
v_gene: TRBV7-9

CDR3aa: CSARPPPGTPEGYGYTF
d_gene: .
j_gene: TRBJ1-2
v_gene: TRBV20-1

CDR3aa: CASSSTGREQPQHF
d_gene: TRBD1
j_gene: TRBJ1-5
v_gene: TRBV2

CDR3aa: CASSIGLVETQYF
d_gene: .
j_gene: TRBJ2-5
v_gene: TRBV19

CDR3aa: CSVDLGQGNQAFF
d_gene: TRBD1
j_gene: TRBJ1-1
v_gene: TRBV29-1

CDR3aa: CASSLTGLGYTGELFF
d_gene: TRBD1
j_gene: TRBJ2-2
v_gene: TRBV6-6

CDR3aa: CASSYTLGVRETQYF
d_gene: .
j_gene: TRBJ2-5
v_gene: TRBV5-1

CDR3aa: CSVTTRGGSTYEQYF
d_gene: TRBD2
j_gene: TRBJ2-7
v_gene: TRBV29-1

CDR3aa: CASSGTSTTDTQYF
d_gene: .
j_gene: TRBJ2-3
v_gene: TRBV25-1

CDR3aa: CASRPQATGELFF
d_gene: .
j_gene: TRBJ2-2
v_gene: TRBV2

CDR3aa: CASSPSENYGYTF
d_gene: .
j_gene: TRBJ1-2
v_gene: TRBV19

CDR3aa: CSARNSGTHGDEQYF
d_gene: .
j_gene: TRBJ2-7
v_gene: TRBV20-1

CDR3aa: CASSSGTGGLGYGYTF
d_gene: TRBD1
j_gene: TRBJ1-2
v_gene: TRBV27

CDR3aa: CASGYQGLGEKLFF
d_gene: .
j_gene: TRBJ1-4
v_gene: TRBV28

CDR3aa: CASSSPSGLTNEQFF
d_gene: .
j_gene: TRBJ2-1
v_gene: TRBV5-6

CDR3aa: CASSLPTGKQETQYF
d_gene: .
j_gene: TRBJ2-5
v_gene: TRBV5-8

CDR3aa: CASSYSGQGTDTQYF
d_gene: TRBD1
j_gene: TRBJ2-3
v_gene: TRBV6-5

CDR3aa: CASSSTGGAYNEQFF
d_gene: TRBD1
j_gene: TRBJ2-1
v_gene: TRBV7-9

CDR3aa: CASNRLGMNTEAFF
d_gene: .
j_gene: TRBJ1-1
v_gene: TRBV6-5

CDR3aa: CASSQKIEGAPFF
d_gene: TRBD1
j_gene: TRBJ1-1
v_gene: TRBV3-1

CDR3aa: CASTIVRGHWGYTF
d_gene: TRBD1
j_gene: TRBJ1-2
v_gene: TRBV7-9

CDR3aa: CASTPGLAGREQFF
d_gene: TRBD2
j_gene: TRBJ2-1
v_gene: TRBV19

CDR3aa: CASRKTVNYGYTF
d_gene: .
j_gene: TRBJ1-2
v_gene: TRBV6-6

CDR3aa: CASTRSATATQETQYF
d_gene: .
j_gene: TRBJ2-5
v_gene: TRBV3-1

CDR3aa: CASGESYGYTF
d_gene: .
j_gene: TRBJ1-2
v_gene: TRBV19

CDR3aa: CASSYGGQGVGETQYF
d_gene: TRBD1
j_gene: TRBJ2-5
v_gene: TRBV6-6

CDR3aa: CASSLGGVATEQFF
d_gene: .
j_gene: TRBJ2-1
v_gene: TRBV11-2

CDR3aa: CSAANRANQPQHF
d_gene: .
j_gene: TRBJ1-5
v_gene: TRBV20-1

CDR3aa: CASSQALGDNSPLHF
d_gene: .
j_gene: TRBJ1-6
v_gene: TRBV12-3/TRBV12-4